This T cell receptor beta chain is from a study of response to subunit inactivated influenza vaccine. TCRdb analysed the RT-PCR reads with MiXCR anew, one entry per CDR3 protein. The sample has 500,000 to 600,000 distinct CDR3 sequences, about 10% seen once. Deletions cut 8 bases from V and 6 bases from J, with 14 bases between. This CDR3 has 13 residues. Germline CDR1 MDHEN, CDR2 SYDVKM. These same records also appear under a second study, on T cells expressing NK-cell markers. That report adds: As the method of synthesis, 5'RACE template switching with UMIs yielded TCR beta cDNA. Repertoire data for TCR beta were derived from sorted T cells (CD3+CD56+NKG2C+, CD3+CD56+NKG2C- and CD3+CD56-NKG2C+). For several experiments, T cell sorting was restricted to the alpha-beta TCR population by means of an anti-gamma-delta TCR antibody. About 1.0-7.0% of CD8+ T cells in over 5 donors belonged to dominant NKG2C+ clonotypes.

The input for sequencing was PBMCs from blood, taken on the day of vaccination. The sequence came from a man in his fifties or sixties who received an inactivated influenza vaccine. The V call is TRBV28, the J call TRBJ2-1; D gene ambiguous. The CDR3 loop is CASSMSYGNEQFF. CDR3 coding DNA: TGTGCCAGCTCCATGTCATACGGCAATGAGCAGTTCTTC.